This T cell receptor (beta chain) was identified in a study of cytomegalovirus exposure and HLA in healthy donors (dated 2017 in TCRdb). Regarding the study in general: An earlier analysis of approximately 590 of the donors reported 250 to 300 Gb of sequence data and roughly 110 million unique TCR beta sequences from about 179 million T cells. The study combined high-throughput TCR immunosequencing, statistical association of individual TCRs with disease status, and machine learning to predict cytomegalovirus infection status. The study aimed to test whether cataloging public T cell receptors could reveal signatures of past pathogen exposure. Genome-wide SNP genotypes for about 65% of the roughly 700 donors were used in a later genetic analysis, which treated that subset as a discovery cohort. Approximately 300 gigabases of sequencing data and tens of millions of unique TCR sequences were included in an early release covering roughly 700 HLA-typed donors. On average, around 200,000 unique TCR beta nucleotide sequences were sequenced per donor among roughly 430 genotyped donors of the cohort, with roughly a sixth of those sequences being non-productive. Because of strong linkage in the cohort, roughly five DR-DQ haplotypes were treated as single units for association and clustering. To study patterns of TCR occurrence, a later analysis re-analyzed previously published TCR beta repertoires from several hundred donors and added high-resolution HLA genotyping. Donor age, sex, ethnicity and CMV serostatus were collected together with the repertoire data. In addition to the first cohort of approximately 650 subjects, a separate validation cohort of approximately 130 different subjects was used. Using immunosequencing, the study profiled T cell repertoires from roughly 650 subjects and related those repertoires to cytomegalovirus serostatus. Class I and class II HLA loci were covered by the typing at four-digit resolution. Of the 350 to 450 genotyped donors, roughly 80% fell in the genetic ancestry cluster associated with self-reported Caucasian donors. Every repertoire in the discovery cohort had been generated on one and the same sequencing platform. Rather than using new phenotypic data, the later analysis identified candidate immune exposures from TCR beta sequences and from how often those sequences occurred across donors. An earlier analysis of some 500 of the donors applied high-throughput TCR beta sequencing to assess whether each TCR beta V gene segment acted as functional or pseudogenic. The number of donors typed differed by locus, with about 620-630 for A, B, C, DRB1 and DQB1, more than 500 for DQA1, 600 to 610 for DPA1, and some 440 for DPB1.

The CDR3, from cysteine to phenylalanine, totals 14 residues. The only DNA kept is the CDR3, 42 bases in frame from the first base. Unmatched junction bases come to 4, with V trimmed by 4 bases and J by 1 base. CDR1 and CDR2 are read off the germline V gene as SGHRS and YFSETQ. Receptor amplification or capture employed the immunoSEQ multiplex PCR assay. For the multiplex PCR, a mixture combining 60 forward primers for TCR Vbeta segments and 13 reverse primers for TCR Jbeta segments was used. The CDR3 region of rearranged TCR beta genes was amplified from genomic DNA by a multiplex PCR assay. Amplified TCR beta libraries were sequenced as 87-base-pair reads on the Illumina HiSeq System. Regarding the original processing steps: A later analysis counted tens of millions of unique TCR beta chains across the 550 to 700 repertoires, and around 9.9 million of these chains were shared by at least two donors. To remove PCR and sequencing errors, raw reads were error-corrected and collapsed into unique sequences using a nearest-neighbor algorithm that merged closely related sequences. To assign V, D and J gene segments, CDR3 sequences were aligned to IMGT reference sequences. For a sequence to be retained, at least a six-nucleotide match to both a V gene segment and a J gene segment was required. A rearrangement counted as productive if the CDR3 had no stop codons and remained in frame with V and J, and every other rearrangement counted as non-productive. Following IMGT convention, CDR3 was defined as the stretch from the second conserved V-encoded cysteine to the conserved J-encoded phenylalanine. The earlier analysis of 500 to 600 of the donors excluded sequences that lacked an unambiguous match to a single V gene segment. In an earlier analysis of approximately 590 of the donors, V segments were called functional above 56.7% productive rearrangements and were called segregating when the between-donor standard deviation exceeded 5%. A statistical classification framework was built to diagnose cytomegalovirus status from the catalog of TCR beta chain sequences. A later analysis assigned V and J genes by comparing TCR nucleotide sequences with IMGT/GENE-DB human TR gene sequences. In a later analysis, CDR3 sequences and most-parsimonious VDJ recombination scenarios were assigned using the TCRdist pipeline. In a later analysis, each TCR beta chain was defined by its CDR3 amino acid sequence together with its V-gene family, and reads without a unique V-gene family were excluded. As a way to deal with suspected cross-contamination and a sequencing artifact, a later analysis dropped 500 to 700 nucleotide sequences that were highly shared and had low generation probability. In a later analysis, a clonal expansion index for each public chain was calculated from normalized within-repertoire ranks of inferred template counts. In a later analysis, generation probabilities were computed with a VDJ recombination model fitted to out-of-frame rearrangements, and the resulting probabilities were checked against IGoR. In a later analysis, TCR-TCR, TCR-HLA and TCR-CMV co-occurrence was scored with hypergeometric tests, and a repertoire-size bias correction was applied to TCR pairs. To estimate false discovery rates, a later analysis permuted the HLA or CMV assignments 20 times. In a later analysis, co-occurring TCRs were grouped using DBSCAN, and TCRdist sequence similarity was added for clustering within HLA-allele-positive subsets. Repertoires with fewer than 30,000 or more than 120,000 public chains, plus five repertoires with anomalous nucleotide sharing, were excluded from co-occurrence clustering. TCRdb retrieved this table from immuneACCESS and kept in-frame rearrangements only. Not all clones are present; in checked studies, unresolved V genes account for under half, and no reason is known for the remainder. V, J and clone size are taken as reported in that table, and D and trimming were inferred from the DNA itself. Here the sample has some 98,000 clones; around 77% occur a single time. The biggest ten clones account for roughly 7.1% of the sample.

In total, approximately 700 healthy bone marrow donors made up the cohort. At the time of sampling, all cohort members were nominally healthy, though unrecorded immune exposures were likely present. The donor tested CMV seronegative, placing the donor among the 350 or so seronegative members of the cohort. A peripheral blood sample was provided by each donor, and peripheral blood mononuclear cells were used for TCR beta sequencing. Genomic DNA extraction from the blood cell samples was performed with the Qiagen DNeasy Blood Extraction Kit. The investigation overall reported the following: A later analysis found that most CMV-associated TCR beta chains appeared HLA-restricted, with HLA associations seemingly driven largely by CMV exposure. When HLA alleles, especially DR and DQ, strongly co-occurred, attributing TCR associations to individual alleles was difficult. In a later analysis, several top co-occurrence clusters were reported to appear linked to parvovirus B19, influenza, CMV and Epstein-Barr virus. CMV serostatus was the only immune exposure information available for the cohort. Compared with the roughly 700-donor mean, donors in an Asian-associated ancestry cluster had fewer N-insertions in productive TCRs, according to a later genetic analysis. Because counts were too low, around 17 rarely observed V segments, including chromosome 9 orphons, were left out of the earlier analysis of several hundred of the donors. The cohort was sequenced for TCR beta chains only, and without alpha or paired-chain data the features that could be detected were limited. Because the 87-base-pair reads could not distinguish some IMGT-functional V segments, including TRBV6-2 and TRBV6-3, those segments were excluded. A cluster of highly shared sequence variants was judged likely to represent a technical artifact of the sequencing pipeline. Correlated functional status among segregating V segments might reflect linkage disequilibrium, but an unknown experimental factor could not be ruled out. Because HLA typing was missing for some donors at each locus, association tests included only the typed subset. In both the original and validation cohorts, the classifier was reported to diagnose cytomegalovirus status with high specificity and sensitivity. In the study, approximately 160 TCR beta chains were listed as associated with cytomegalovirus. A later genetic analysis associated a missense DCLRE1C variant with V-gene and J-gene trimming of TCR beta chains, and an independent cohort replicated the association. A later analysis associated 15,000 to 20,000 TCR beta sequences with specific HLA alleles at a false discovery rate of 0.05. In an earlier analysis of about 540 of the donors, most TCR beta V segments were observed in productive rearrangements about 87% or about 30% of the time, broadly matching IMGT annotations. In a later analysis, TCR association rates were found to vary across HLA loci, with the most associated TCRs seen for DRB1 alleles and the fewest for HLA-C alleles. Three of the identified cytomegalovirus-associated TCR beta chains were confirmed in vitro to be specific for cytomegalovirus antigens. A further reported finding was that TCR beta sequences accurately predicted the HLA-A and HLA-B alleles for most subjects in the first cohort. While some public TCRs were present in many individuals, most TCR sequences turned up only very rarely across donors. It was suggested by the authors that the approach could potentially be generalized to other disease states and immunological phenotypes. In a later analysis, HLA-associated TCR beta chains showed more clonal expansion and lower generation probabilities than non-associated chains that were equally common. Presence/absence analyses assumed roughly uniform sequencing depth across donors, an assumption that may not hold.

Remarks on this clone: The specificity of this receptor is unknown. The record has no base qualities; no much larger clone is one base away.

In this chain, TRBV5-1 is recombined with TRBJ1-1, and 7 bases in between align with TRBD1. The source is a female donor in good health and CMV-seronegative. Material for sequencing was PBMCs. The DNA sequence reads TGCGCCAGCAGCCCGGGACAGCAGAACACTGAAGCTTTCTTT. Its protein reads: CASSPGQQNTEAFF.